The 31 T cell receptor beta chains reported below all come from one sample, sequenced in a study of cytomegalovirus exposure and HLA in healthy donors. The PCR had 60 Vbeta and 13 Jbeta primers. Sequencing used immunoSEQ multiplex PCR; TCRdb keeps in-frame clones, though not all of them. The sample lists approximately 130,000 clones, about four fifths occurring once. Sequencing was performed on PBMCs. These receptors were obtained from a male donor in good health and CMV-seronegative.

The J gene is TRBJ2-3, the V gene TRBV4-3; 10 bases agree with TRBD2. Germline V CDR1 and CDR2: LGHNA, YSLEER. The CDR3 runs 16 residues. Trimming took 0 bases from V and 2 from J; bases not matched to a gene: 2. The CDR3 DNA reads TGCGCCAGCAGCCAAGAACTAGCGGGGATCACAGATACGCAGTATTTT. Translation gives CASSQELAGITDTQYF.

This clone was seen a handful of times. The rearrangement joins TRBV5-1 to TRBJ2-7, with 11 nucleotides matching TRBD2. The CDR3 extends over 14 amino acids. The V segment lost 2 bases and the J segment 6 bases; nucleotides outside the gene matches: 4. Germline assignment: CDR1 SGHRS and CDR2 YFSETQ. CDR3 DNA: TGCGCCAGCAGCTTACTAGCGGGGGCTTTCGAGCAGTACTTC. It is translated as CASSLLAGAFEQYF. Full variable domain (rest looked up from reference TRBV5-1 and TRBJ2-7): KAGVTQTPRYLIKTRGQQVTLSCSPISGHRSVSWYQQTPGQGLQFLFEYFSETQRNKGNFPGRFSGRQFSNSRSEMNVSTLELGDSALYLCASSLLAGAFEQYFGPGTRLTVT.

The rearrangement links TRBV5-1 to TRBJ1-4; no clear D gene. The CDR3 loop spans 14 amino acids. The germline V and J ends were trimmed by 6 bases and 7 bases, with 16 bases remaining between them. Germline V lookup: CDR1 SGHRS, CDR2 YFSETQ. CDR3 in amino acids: CASIPGPGSEKLFF. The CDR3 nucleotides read TGCGCCAGCATTCCCGGTCCCGGGTCTGAAAAACTGTTTTTT.

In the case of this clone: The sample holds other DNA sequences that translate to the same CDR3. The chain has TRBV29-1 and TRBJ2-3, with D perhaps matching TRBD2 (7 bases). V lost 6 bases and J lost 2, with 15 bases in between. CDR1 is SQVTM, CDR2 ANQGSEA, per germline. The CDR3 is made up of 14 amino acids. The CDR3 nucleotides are TGCAGCGTCGGGGGGCGGGGGACCACAGATACGCAGTATTTT. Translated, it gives CSVGGRGTTDTQYF.

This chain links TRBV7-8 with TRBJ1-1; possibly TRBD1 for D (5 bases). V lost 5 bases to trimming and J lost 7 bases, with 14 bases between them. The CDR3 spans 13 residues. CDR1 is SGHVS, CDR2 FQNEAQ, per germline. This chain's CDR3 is CASSNPDSYEAFF. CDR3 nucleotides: TGTGCCAGCAGCAACCCTGACAGTTATGAAGCTTTCTTT.

The CDR3 DNA reads as TGTGCCAGCAGCTGGGACAGGGGATACGAGCAGTACTTC. Translation gives CASSWDRGYEQYF. The chain has TRBV5-6 and TRBJ2-7; 10 nucleotides agree with TRBD1. The CDR3 contains 13 residues. V lost 3 bases and J lost 4; bases outside the gene matches: 1. Per germline, CDR1 SGHDT and CDR2 YYEEEE.

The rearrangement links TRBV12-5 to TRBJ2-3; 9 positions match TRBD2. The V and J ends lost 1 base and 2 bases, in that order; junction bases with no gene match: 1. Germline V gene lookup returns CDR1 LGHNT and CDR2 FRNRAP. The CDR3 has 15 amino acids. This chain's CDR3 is CASGLGGGVTDTQYF. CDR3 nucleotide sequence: TGTGCTAGTGGTTTGGGCGGGGGGGTCACAGATACGCAGTATTTT.

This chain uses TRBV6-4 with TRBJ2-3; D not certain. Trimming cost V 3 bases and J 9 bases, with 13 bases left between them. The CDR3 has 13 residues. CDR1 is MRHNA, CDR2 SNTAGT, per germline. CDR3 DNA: TGTGCCAGCAGTGAGGGCCTCCGAGACACGCAGTATTTT. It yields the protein CASSEGLRDTQYF.

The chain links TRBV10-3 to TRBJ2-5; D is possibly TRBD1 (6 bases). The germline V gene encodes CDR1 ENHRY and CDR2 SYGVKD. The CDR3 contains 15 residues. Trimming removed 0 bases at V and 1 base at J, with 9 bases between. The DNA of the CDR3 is TGTGCCATCAGTGAGTCAAGCAGGGGCCAAGAGACCCAGTACTTC. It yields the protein CAISESSRGQETQYF.

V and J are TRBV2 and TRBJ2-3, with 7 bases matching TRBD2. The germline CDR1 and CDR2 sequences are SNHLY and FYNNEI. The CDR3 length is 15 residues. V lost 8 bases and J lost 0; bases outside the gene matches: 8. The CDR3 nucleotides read TGTGCCAGCTCGTTGGCGGGGGTGAGCACAGATACGCAGTATTTT. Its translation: CASSLAGVSTDTQYF.

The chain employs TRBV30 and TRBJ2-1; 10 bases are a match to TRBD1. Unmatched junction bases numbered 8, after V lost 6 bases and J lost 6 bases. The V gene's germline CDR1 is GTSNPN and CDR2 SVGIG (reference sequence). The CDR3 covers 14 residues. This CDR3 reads CACVRDRGSNEQFF. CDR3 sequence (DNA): TGTGCCTGCGTCCGGGACAGGGGAAGCAATGAGCAGTTCTTC.

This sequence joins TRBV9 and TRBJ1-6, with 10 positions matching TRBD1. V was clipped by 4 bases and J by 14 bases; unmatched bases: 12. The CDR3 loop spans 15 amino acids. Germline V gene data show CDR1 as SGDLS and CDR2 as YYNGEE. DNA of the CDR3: TGTGCCAGCAGCACCTCCCGGGACAGGGGAGGAACCCTCCACTTT. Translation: CASSTSRDRGGTLHF. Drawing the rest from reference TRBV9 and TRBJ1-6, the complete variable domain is DSGVTQTPKHLITATGQRVTLRCSPRSGDLSVYWYQQSLDQGLQFLIQYYNGEERAKGNILERFSAQQFPDLHSELNLSSLELGDSALYFCASSTSRDRGGTLHFGNGTRLTVT.

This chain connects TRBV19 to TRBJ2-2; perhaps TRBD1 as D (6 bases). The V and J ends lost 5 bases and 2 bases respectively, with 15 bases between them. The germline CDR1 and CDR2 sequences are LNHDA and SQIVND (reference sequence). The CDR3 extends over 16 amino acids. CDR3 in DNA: TGTGCCAGTAGTGGAGAAGACAGGCGAAACACCGGGGAGCTGTTTTTT. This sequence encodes CASSGEDRRNTGELFF. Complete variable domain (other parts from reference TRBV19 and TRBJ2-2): DGGITQSPKYLFRKEGQNVTLSCEQNLNHDAMYWYRQDPGQGLRLIYYSQIVNDFQKGDIAEGYSVSREKKESFPLTVTSAQKNPTAFYLCASSGEDRRNTGELFFGEGSRLTVL.

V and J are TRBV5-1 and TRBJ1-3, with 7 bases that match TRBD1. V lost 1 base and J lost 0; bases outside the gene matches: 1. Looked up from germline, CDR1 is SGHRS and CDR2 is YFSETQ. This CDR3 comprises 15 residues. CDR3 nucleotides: TGCGCCAGCAGCTTGACAGGGGACTCTGGAAACACCATATATTTT. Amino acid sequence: CASSLTGDSGNTIYF.

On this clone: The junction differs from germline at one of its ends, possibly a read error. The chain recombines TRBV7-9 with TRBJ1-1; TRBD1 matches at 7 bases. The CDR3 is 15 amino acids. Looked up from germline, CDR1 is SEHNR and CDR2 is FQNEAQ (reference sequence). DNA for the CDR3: TGTTCCAGCAGCTTATGGACAGGAGAGTACACTGAAGCTTTCTTT. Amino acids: CSSSLWTGEYTEAFF.

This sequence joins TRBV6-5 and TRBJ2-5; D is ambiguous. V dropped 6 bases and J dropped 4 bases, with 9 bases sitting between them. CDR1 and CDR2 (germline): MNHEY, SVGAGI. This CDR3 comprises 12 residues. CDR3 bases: TGTGCCAGCAGGTCTTATCCAGAGACCCAGTACTTC. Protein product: CASRSYPETQYF.

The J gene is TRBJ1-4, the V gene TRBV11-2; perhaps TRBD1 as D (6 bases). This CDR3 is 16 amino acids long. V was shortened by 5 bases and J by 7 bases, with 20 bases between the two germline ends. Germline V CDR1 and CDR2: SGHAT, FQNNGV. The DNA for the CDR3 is TGTGCCAGCAGCCCAGGGGCTGGGGTCGGATCTGAAAAACTGTTTTTT. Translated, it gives CASSPGAGVGSEKLFF. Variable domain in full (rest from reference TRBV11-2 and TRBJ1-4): EAGVAQSPRYKIIEKRQSVAFWCNPISGHATLYWYQQILGQGPKLLIQFQNNGVVDDSQLPKDRFSAERLKGVDSTLKIQPAKLEDSAVYLCASSPGAGVGSEKLFFGSGTQLSVL.

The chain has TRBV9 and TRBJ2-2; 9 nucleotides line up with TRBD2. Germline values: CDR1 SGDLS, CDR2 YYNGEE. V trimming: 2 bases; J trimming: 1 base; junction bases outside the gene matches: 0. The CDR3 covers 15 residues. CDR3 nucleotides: TGTGCCAGCAGCGTTAGCGGGGGGAACACCGGGGAGCTGTTTTTT. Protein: CASSVSGGNTGELFF.

Here the CDR3 reads CASSLAPATGGYEQYF. In DNA, the CDR3 is TGTGCCAGCAGCTTAGCGCCCGCGACAGGGGGATACGAGCAGTACTTC. V is TRBV7-9 and J is TRBJ2-7; 9 bases fit TRBD1. Per germline, CDR1 SEHNR and CDR2 FQNEAQ (reference sequence). This CDR3 spans 16 amino acids. V was clipped by 0 bases and J by 4 bases; unmatched bases: 7.

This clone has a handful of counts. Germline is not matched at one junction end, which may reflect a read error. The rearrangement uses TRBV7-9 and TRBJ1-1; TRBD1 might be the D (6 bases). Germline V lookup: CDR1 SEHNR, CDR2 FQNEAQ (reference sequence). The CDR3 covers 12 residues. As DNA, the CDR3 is TGTTCCAGCAGCTTAGCCAGGGGAGAAGCTTTCTTT. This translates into CSSSLARGEAFF.

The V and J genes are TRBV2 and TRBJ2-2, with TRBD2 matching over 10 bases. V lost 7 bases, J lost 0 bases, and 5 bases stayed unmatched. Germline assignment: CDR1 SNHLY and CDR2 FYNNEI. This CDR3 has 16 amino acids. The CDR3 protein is CASISLAGSNTGELFF. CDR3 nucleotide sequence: TGTGCCAGCATTTCACTAGCGGGGTCGAACACCGGGGAGCTGTTTTTT. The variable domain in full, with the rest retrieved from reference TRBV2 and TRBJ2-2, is EPEVTQTPSHQVTQMGQEVILRCVPISNHLYFYWYRQILGQKVEFLVSFYNNEISEKSEIFDDQFSVERPDGSNFTLKIRSTKLEDSAMYFCASISLAGSNTGELFFGEGSRLTVL.

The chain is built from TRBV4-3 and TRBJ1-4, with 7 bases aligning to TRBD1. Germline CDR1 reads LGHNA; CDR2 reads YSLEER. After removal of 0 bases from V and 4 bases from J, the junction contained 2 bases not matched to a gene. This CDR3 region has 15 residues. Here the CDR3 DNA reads TGCGCCAGCAGCCAAGACGGACAGGTTAATGAAAAACTGTTTTTT. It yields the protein CASSQDGQVNEKLFF.

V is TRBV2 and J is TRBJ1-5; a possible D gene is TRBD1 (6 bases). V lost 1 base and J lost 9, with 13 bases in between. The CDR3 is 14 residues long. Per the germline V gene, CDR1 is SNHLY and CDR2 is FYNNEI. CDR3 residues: CASSEGTEGLPQHF. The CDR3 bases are TGTGCCAGCAGTGAAGGGACAGAGGGTCTGCCCCAGCATTTT.

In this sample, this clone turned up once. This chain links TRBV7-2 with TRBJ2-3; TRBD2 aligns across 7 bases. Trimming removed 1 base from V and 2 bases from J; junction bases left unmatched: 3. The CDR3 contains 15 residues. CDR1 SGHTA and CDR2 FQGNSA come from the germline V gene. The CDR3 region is CASSLVGGDTDTQYF. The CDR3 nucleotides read TGTGCCAGCAGCTTAGTGGGGGGGGACACAGATACGCAGTATTTT.

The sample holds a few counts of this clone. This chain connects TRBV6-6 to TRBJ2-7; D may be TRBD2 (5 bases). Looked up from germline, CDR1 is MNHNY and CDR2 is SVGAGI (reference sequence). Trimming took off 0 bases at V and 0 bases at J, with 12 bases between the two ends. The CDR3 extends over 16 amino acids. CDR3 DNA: TGTGCCAGCAGTTACTCGGACTCGGGGTACTCCTACGAGCAGTACTTC. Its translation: CASSYSDSGYSYEQYF.

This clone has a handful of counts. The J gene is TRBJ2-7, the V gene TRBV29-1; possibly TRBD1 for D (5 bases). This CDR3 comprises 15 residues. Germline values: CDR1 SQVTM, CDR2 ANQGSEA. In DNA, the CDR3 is TGCACCCATACTTCACCTCCCCAGGGATGCTACGAGCAGTACTTC. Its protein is CTHTSPPQGCYEQYF.

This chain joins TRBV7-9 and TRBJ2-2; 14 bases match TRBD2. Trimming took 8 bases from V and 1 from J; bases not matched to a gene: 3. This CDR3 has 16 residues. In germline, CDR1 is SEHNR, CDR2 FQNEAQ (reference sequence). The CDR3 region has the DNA TGTGCCAGCCTGGGGACTAGCGGGGGGAACACCGGGGAGCTGTTTTTT. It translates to CASLGTSGGNTGELFF.

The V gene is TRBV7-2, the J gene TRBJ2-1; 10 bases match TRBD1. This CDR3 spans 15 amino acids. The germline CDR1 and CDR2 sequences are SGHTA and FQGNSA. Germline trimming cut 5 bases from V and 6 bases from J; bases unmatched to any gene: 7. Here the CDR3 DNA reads TGTGCCAGCAGCCGGGCCGGGACAGGGGCCAATGAGCAGTTCTTC. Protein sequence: CASSRAGTGANEQFF.

CDR3 sequence: CASSVVYNEQFF. The DNA for the CDR3 is TGCGCCAGCAGTGTAGTCTACAATGAGCAGTTCTTC. This chain uses TRBV10-2 with TRBJ2-1, with D hard to call. The V end lost 4 bases, the J end lost 3 bases, and 4 bases lay between the germline ends. CDR1 WSHSY and CDR2 SAAADI come from the germline V gene. CDR3 length equals 12 residues.

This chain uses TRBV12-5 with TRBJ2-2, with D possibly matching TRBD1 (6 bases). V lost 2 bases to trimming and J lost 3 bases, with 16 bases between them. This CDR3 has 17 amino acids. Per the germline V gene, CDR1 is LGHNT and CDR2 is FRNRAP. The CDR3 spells CASGLPRQALDTGELFF. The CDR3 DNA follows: TGTGCTAGTGGTTTGCCCAGACAGGCTCTGGACACCGGGGAGCTGTTTTTT.

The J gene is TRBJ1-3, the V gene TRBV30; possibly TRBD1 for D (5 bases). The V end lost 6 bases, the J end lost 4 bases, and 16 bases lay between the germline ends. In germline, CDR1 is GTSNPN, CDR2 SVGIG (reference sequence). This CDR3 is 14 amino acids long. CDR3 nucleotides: TGTGCCTGTGCGGGACCATGGAGGGGAAACACCATATATTTT. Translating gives CACAGPWRGNTIYF.